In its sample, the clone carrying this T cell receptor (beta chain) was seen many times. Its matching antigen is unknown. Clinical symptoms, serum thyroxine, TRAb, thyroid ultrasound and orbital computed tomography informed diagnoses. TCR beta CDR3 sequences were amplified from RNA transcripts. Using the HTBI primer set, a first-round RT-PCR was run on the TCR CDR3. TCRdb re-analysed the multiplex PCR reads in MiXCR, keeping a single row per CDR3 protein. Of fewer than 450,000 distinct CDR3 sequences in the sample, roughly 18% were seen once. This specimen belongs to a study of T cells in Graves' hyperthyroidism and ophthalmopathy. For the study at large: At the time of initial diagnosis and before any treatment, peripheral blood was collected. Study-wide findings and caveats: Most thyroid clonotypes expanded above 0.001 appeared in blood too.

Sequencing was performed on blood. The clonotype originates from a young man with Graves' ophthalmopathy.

The CDR3 DNA sequence: TGTGCCAGCAGTTACTGGGGCAACTCTGAAGCTTTCTTT. It codes for CASSYWGNSEAFF. The chain joins TRBV6-5 to TRBJ1-1; D is possibly TRBD1 (5 bases). This CDR3 region has 13 residues. V was trimmed by 1 base and J by 6 bases, leaving 9 bases between them. Per the germline V gene, CDR1 is MNHEY and CDR2 is SVGAGI.